The source of this T cell receptor (beta chain) is a study of vaccination and CD4 T cells after COVID-19. Looked up from germline, CDR1 is DFQATT and CDR2 is SNEGSKA (reference sequence). This CDR3 contains 15 residues. The germline V and J ends were trimmed by 0 bases and 5 bases, with 16 bases remaining between them. Cultured CD4+ T-cell DNA underwent Oncomine TCR Beta short-read sequencing. TCRdb independently ran MiXCR on the PCR reads; one entry per CDR3 protein. The sample carries 5,500 to 8,000 distinct CDR3 sequences, roughly 50% recorded once. Concerning this clonotype: What it binds is not known.

Treatment given: approximately nine-day PBMC culture with coronavirus spike peptide pools or control peptides (ViraFEST assay). CD4+ T cells of the unexposed donor were collected before the COVID-19 pandemic (2011-2018). Wells that each held around 2.1 million PBMCs were cultured with 8 to 10 IU/ml IL-2 and 8.5 to 10 ug/ml peptide pools. The rearrangement links TRBV20-1 to TRBJ2-5; maybe TRBD2 (6 bases). The sample was CD4+ T cells from blood, cultured in vitro. The origin of this receptor is a human donor in good health. This chain's CDR3 is CSARDQNSGRETQYF. The CDR3 DNA reads as TGCAGTGCTAGAGATCAAAATAGCGGTAGGGAGACCCAGTACTTC.